Sequencing of this T cell receptor (beta chain) was carried out in a study of CD8+ T cells in alopecia areata. The study's findings and limits: Among the 100 top clones, expanded CD8+ clones, like scalp clonality, were significantly decreased by tofacitinib.

Extraction of RNA preceded its reverse transcription into cDNA, which served as the sequencing template. Assay used: immunoSEQ multiplex PCR; TCRdb lists only in-frame clones, some missing. The data show approximately 200,000 clones, over 40% seen once. Treatment: oral pan-JAK inhibitor, 5-10 mg twice daily. Trimming shortened V by 0 bases and J by 4 bases, and 5 bases separated the two germline ends. Looked up from germline, CDR1 is GTSNPN and CDR2 is SVGIG (reference sequence). The CDR3 extends over 12 amino acids. Comment on this clone: Its target is unknown. The same CDR3 also results from other DNA sequences found in this sample.

This TCR came from a human donor with alopecia areata. The chain joins TRBV30 to TRBJ2-3, with D unresolved. The sequencing used CD4+ T cells sorted from blood, collected at roughly week 38, from a patient treated with tofacitinib. The CDR3 is CAWSVRADTQYF. The CDR3 nucleotides read TGTGCCTGGAGTGTAAGGGCAGATACGCAGTATTTT.